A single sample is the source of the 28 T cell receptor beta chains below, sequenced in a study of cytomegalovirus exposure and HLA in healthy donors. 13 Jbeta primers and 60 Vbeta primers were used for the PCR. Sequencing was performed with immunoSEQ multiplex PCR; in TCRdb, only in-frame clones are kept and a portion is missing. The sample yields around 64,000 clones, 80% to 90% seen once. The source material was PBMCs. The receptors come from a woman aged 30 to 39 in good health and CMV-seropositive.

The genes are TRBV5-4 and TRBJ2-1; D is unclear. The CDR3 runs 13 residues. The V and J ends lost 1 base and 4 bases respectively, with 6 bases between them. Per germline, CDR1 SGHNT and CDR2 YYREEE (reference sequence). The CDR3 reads CASSLISYNEQFF. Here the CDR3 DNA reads TGTGCCAGCAGCTTGATATCGTACAATGAGCAGTTCTTC.

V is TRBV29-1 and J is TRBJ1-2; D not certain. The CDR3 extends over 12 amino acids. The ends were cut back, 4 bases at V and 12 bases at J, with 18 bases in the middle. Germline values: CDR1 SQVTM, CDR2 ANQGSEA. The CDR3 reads CSVARFSADNTF. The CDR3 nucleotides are TGCAGCGTTGCCCGGTTTTCCGCTGACAACACCTTC.

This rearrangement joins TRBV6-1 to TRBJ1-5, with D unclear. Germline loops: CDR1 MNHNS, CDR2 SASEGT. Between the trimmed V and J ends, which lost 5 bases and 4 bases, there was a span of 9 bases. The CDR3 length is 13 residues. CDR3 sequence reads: CASSPQWNQPQHF. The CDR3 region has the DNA TGTGCCAGCAGTCCTCAGTGGAATCAGCCCCAGCATTTT.

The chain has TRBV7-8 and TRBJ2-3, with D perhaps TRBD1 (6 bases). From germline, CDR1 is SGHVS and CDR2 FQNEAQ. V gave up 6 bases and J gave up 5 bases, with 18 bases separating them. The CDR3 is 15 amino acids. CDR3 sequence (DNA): TGTGCCAGCAGAACAGGGCACAGGGTGGAAGATACGCAGTATTTT. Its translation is CASRTGHRVEDTQYF.

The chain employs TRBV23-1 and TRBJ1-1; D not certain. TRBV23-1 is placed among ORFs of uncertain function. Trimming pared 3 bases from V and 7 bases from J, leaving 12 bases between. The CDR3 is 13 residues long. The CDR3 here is CASSQTGVIEAFF. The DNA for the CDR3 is TGCGCCAGCAGTCAGACGGGAGTCATTGAAGCTTTCTTT.

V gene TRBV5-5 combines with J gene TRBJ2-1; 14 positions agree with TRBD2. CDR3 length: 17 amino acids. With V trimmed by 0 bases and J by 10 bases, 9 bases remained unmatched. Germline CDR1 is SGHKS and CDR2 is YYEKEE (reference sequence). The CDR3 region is CASSLVFGLAGGNEQFF. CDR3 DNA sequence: TGTGCCAGCAGCTTGGTATTTGGACTAGCGGGAGGTAACGAGCAGTTCTTC.

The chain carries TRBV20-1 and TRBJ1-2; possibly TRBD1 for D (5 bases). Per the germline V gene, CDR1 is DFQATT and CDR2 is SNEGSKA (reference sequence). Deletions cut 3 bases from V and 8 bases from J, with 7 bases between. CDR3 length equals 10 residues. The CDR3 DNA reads TGCAGTGCTAGGGACAAGGGCTACACCTTC. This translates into CSARDKGYTF.

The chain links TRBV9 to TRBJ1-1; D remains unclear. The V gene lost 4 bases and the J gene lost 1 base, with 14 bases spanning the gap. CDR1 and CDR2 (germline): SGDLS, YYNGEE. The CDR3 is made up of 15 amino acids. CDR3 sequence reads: CASSPLVGENTEAFF. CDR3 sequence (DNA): TGTGCCAGCAGCCCCCTGGTTGGAGAGAACACTGAAGCTTTCTTT.

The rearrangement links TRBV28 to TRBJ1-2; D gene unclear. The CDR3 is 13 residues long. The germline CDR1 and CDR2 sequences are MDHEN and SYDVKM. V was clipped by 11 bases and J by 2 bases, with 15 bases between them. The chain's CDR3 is CAAERQSNYGYTF. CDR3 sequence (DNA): TGTGCCGCCGAGAGGCAGAGCAACTATGGCTACACCTTC.

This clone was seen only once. The CDR3 loop is CASSLARGTGGYEQYF. CDR3 coding DNA: TGTGCCAGCAGCTTAGCGCGGGGGACAGGGGGCTACGAGCAGTACTTC. The chain is built from TRBV7-8 and TRBJ2-7; 11 nucleotides agree with TRBD1. The CDR3 has 16 residues. Trimming at V came to 0 bases and at J to 3 bases, leaving 4 bases not matched to a gene. In germline, CDR1 is SGHVS, CDR2 FQNEAQ.

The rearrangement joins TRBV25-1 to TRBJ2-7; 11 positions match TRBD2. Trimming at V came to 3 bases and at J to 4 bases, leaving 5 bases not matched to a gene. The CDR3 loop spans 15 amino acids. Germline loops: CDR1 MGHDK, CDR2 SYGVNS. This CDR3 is CASSDSGRAWYEQYF. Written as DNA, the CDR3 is TGTGCCAGCAGTGATAGCGGGAGGGCCTGGTACGAGCAGTACTTC.

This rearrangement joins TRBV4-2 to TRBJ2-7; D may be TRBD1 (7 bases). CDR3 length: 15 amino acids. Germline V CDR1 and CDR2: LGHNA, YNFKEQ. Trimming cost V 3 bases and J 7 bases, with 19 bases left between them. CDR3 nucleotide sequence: TGTGCCAGCAGCCAGGGACAGCAACTAGCTAAAGAGCAGTACTTC. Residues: CASSQGQQLAKEQYF.

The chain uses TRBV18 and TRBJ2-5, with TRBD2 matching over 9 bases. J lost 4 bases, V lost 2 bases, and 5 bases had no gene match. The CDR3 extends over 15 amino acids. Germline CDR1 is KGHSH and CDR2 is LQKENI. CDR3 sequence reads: CASSPGRAGGETQYF. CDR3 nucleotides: TGTGCCAGCTCACCAGGGCGAGCGGGAGGAGAGACCCAGTACTTC.

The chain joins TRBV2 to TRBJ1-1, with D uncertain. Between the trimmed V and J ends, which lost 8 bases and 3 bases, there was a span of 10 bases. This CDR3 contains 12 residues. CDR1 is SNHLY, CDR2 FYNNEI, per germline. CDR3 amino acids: CASRNDYTEAFF. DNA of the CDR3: TGTGCCAGCCGCAATGACTACACTGAAGCTTTCTTT.

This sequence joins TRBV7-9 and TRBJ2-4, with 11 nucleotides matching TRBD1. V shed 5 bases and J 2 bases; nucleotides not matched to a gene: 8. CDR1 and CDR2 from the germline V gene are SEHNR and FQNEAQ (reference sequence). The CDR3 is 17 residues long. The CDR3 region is CASSTRDRGKTKNIQYF. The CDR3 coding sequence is TGTGCCAGCAGCACTAGGGACAGGGGGAAGACCAAAAACATTCAGTACTTC.

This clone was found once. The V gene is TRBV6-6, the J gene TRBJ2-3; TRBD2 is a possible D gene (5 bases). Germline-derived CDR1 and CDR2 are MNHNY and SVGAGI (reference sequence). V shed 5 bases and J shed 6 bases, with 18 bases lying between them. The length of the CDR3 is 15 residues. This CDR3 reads CASSLALVPQDTQYF. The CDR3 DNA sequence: TGTGCCAGCAGTCTAGCACTCGTTCCCCAGGATACGCAGTATTTT.

CDR3 nucleotides: TGTGCCAGCAGCGAGCGGGAGGGCCCTGTTCAGACCCAGTACTTC. It yields the protein CASSEREGPVQTQYF. This rearrangement joins TRBV9 to TRBJ2-5; 10 bases agree with TRBD2. The germline V gene encodes CDR1 SGDLS and CDR2 YYNGEE. This CDR3 comprises 15 residues. The V gene end was trimmed by 3 bases and the J gene end by 6 bases; junction bases not matched to a gene: 8. The full variable domain, with the rest looked up from reference TRBV9 and TRBJ2-5, is DSGVTQTPKHLITATGQRVTLRCSPRSGDLSVYWYQQSLDQGLQFLIQYYNGEERAKGNILERFSAQQFPDLHSELNLSSLELGDSALYFCASSEREGPVQTQYFGPGTRLLVL.

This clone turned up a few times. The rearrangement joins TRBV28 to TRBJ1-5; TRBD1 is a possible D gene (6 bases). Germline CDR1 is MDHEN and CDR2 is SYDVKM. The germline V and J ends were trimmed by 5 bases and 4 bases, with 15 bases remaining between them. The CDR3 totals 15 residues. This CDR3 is CASSRYGTGNQPQHF. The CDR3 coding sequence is TGTGCCAGCAGTCGATATGGAACAGGGAATCAGCCCCAGCATTTT. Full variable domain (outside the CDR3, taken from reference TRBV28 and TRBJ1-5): DVKVTQSSRYLVKRTGEKVFLECVQDMDHENMFWYRQDPGLGLRLIYFSYDVKMKEKGDIPEGYSVSREKKERFSLILESASTNQTSMYLCASSRYGTGNQPQHFGDGTRLSIL.

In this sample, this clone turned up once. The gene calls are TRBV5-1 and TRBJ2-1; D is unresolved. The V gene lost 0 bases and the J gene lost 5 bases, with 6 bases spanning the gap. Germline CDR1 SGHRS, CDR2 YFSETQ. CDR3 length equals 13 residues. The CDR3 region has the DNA TGCGCCAGCAGCTTGGGTCCCAACAATGAGCAGTTCTTC. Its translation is CASSLGPNNEQFF.

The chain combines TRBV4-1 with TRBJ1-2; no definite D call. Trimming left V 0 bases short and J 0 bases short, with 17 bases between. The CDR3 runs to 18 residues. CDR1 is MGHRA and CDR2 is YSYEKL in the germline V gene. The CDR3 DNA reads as TGCGCCAGCAGCCAAGACCTAGGCAGATCCGCTTCTAACTATGGCTACACCTTC. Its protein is CASSQDLGRSASNYGYTF.

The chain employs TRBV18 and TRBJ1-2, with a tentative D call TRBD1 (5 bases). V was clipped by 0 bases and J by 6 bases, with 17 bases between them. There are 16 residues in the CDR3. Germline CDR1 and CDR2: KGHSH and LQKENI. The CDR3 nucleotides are TGTGCCAGCTCACCACCTGGCCGGGGGATTAGGGATGGCTACACCTTC. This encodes CASSPPGRGIRDGYTF.

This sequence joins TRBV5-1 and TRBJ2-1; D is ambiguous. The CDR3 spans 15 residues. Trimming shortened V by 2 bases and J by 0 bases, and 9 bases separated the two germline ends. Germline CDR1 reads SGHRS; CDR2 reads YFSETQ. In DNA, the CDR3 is TGCGCCAGCAGCTTCAGGCCGAGCTCCTACAATGAGCAGTTCTTC. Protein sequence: CASSFRPSSYNEQFF.

Here the CDR3 reads CASSFALAGSYNEQFF. The CDR3 DNA is TGTGCCAGCAGTTTCGCCCTAGCGGGGTCCTACAATGAGCAGTTCTTC. The chain is built from TRBV6-5 and TRBJ2-1; TRBD2 aligns across 9 bases. Germline loops: CDR1 MNHEY, CDR2 SVGAGI. V trimming: 4 bases; J trimming: 1 base; junction bases outside the gene matches: 5. The CDR3 sequence is 16 residues long.

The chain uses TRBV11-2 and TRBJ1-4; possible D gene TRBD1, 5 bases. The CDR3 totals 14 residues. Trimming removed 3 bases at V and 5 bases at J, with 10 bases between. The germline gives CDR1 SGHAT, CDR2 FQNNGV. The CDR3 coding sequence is TGTGCCAGCAGCTTCTGGGGGGGGAATGAAAAACTGTTTTTT. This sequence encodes CASSFWGGNEKLFF.

The CDR3 coding sequence is TGCGCCAGCAGGCCGATTTACAGGGGACCCCTTTTGTCGGAGCAGTACTTC. Encoded protein: CASRPIYRGPLLSEQYF. The V gene is TRBV5-1, the J gene TRBJ2-7; 7 nucleotides line up with TRBD1. Trimming removed 5 bases from V and 7 bases from J; junction bases left unmatched: 21. Germline CDR1 reads SGHRS; CDR2 reads YFSETQ. This CDR3 is built from 17 residues.

CDR3 in amino acids: CASSDREDGELFF. The CDR3 region has the DNA TGTGCCAGCAGCGACAGGGAAGACGGGGAGCTGTTTTTT. The chain couples TRBV6-1 to TRBJ2-2, with 7 nucleotides matching TRBD1. Germline CDR1 MNHNS, CDR2 SASEGT. The CDR3 has 13 residues. The V and J ends lost 6 bases and 7 bases, in that order; junction bases with no gene match: 5.

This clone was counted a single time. The CDR3 region is CASSLRRGPPWAQYF. The CDR3 DNA reads as TGTGCCAGCAGCTTGCGGCGCGGCCCACCCTGGGCCCAGTACTTC. This chain joins TRBV5-6 and TRBJ2-5; D is ambiguous. The CDR3 is 15 amino acids. Trimming cost V 1 base and J 9 bases, with 19 bases left between them. Germline CDR1 reads SGHDT; CDR2 reads YYEEEE.

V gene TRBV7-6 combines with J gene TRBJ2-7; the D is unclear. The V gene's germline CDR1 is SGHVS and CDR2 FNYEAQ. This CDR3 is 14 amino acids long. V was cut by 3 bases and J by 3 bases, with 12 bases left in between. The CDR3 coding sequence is TGTGCCAGCAGCTTTGGTGTAGCCGGCTACGAGCAGTACTTC. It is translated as CASSFGVAGYEQYF.